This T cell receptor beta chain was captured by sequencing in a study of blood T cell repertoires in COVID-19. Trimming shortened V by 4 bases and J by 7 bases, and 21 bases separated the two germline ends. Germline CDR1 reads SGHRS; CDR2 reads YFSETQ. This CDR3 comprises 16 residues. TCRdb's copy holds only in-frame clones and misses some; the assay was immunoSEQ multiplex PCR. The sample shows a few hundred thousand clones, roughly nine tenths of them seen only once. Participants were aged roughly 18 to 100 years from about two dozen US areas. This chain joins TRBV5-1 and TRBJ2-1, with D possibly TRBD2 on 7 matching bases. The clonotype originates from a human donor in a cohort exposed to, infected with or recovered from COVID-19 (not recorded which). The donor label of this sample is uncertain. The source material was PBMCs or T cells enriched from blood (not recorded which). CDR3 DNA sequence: TGCGCCAGCAGCCCTAGGGGGGGCATAGGGACGAATGAGCAGTTCTTC. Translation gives CASSPRGGIGTNEQFF. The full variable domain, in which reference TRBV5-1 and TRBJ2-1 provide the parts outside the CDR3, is KAGVTQTPRYLIKTRGQQVTLSCSPISGHRSVSWYQQTPGQGLQFLFEYFSETQRNKGNFPGRFSGRQFSNSRSEMNVSTLELGDSALYLCASSPRGGIGTNEQFFGPGTRLTVL.